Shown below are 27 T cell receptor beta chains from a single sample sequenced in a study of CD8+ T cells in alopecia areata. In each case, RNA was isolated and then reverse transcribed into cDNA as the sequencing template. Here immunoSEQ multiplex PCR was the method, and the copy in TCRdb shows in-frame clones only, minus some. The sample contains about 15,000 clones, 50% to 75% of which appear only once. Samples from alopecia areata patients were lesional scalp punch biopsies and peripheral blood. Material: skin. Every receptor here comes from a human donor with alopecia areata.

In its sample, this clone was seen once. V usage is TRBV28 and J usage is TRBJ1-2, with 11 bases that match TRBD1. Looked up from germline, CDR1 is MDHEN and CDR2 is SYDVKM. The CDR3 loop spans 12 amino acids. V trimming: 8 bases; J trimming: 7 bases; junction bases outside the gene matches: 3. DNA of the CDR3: TGTGCCAGCGGACAGGGGGCGCTTGGCTACACCTTC. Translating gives CASGQGALGYTF.

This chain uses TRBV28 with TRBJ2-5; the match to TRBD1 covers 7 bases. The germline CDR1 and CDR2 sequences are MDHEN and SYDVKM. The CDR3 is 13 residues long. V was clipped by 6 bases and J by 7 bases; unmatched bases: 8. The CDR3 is CASRPTGVGTQYF. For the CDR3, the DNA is TGTGCCAGCAGACCTACAGGGGTCGGGACCCAGTACTTC.

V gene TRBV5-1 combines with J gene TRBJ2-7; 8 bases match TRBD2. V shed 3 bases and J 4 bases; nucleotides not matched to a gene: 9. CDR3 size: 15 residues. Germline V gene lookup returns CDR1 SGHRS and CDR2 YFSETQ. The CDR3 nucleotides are TGCGCCAGCAGCTCTCAGCGGGAGACAAGGTACGAGCAGTACTTC. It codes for CASSSQRETRYEQYF.

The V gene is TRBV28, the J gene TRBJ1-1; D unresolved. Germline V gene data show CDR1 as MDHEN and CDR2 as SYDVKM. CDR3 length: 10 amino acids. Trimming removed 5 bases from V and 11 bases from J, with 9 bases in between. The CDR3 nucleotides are TGTGCCAGCAGTGGTGCTGGGGCTTTCTTT. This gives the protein CASSGAGAFF.

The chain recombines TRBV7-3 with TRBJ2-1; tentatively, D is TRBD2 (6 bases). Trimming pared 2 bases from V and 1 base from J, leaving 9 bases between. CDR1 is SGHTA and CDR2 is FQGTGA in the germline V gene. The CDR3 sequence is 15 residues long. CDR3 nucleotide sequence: TGTGCCAGCAGCTTATACGGGGGATCCTACAATGAGCAGTTCTTC. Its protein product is CASSLYGGSYNEQFF.

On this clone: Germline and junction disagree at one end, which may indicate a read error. In DNA, the CDR3 is TGTGCCAGCAGCGAAGCCGGACAGGGTAACGACTTC. Translated: CASSEAGQGNDF. The chain uses TRBV7-4 and TRBJ2-5, with 8 positions matching TRBD1. Germline V gene data show CDR1 as SGHVT and CDR2 as SQSDAQ. The CDR3 extends over 12 amino acids.

CDR3 sequence (DNA): TGTGCCAGTAGGTCCACCTACTTCACAGATACGCAGTATTTT. Amino acids: CASRSTYFTDTQYF. The rearrangement joins TRBV19 to TRBJ2-3, with D hard to call. Germline V gene sequence: CDR1 LNHDA, CDR2 SQIVND (reference sequence). The V and J ends lost 6 bases and 2 bases respectively, with 12 bases between them. The length of the CDR3 is 14 residues.

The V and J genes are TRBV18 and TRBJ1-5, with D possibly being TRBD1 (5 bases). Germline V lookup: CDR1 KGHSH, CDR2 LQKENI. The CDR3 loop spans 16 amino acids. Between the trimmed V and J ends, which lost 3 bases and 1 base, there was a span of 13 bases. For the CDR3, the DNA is TGTGCCAGCTCACCGGAAGGGGCCCTAAGCAATCAGCCCCAGCATTTT. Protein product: CASSPEGALSNQPQHF.

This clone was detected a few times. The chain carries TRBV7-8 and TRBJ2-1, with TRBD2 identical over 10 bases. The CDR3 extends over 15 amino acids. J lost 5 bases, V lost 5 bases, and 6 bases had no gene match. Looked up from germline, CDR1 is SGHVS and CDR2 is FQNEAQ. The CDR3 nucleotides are TGTGCCAGCAGCCCGGTCGGACTAGCGGACAATGAGCAGTTCTTC. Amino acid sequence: CASSPVGLADNEQFF.

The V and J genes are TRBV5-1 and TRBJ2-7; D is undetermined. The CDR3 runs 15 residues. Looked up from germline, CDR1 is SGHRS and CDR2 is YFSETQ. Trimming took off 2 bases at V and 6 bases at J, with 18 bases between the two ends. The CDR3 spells CASSFQNNPPTEQYF. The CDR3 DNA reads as TGCGCCAGCAGCTTCCAAAATAATCCTCCTACCGAGCAGTACTTC.

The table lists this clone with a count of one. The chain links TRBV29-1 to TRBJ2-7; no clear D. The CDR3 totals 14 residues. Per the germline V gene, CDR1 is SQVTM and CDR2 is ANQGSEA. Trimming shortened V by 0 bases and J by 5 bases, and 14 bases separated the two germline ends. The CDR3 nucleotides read TGCAGCGTTGAAGATCCCGACTTGTTTAACGAGCAGTACTTC. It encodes CSVEDPDLFNEQYF.

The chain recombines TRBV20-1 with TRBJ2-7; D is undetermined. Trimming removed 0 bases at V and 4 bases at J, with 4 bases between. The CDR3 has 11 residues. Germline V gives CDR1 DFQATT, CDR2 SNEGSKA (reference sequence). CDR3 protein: CSARDVYEQYF. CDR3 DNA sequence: TGCAGTGCTAGAGACGTGTACGAGCAGTACTTC.

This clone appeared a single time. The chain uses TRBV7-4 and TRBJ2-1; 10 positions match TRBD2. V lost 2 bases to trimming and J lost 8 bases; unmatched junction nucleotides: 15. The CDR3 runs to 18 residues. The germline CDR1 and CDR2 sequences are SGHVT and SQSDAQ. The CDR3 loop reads CASSLIRREAGGPHEQFF. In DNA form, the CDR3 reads TGTGCCAGCAGCTTAATCAGGAGGGAAGCGGGAGGGCCCCATGAGCAGTTCTTC. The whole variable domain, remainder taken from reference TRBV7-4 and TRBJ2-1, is GAGVSQSPRYKVAKRGRDVALRCDSISGHVTLYWYRQTLGQGSEVLTYSQSDAQRDKSGRPSGRFSAERPERSVSTLKIQRTEQGDSAVYLCASSLIRREAGGPHEQFFGPGTRLTVL.

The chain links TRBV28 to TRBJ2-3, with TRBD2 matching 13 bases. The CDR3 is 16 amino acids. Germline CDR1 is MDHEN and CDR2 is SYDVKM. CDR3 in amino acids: CARSLLAGGTTDTQYF. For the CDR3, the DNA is TGTGCGAGGAGTTTACTAGCGGGAGGGACGACAGATACGCAGTATTTT.

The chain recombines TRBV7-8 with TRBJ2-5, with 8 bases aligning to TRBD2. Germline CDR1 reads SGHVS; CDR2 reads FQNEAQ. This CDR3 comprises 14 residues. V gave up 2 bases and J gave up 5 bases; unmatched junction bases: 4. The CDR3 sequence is CASSLLGGRETQYF. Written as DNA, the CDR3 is TGTGCCAGCAGCTTATTGGGCGGGAGGGAGACCCAGTACTTC.

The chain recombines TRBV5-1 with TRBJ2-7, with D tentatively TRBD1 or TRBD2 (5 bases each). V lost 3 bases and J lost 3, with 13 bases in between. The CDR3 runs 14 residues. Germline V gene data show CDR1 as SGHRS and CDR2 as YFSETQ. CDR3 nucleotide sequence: TGCGCCAGCAGCTACCTGACAGCGGACTACGAGCAGTACTTC. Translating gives CASSYLTADYEQYF.

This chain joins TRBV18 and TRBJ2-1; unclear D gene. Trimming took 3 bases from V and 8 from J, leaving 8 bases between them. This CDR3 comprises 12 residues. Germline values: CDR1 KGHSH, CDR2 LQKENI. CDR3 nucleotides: TGTGCCAGCTCACCTAACTCCGATGAGCAGTTCTTC. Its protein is CASSPNSDEQFF. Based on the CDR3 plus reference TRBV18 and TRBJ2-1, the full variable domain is NAGVMQNPRHLVRRRGQEARLRCSPMKGHSHVYWYRQLPEEGLKFMVYLQKENIIDESGMPKERFSAEFPKEGPSILRIQQVVRGDSAAYFCASSPNSDEQFFGPGTRLTVL.

The chain's CDR3 is CASLSGGVMETEAFF. CDR3 in DNA: TGCGCCAGCCTTTCGGGGGGCGTCATGGAAACTGAAGCTTTCTTT. The gene calls are TRBV5-1 and TRBJ1-1, with a weak D call TRBD1 (6 bases). Trimming pared 7 bases from V and 5 bases from J, leaving 21 bases between. This CDR3 has 15 residues. Per the germline V gene, CDR1 is SGHRS and CDR2 is YFSETQ. The complete variable domain, with remaining parts taken from reference TRBV5-1 and TRBJ1-1, reads KAGVTQTPRYLIKTRGQQVTLSCSPISGHRSVSWYQQTPGQGLQFLFEYFSETQRNKGNFPGRFSGRQFSNSRSEMNVSTLELGDSALYLCASLSGGVMETEAFFGQGTRLTVV.

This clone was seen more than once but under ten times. CDR3 in DNA: TGTGCCATGATGGAGAGCTACACCGGGGAGCTGTTTTTT. Amino acids: CAMMESYTGELFF. This chain uses TRBV7-8 with TRBJ2-2; D gene unclear. CDR1 SGHVS and CDR2 FQNEAQ come from the germline V gene. Between the trimmed V and J ends, which lost 10 bases and 3 bases, there was a span of 12 bases. This CDR3 has 13 amino acids. The whole variable domain, remainder taken from reference TRBV7-8 and TRBJ2-2, is GAGVSQSPRYKVAKRGQDVALRCDPISGHVSLFWYQQALGQGPEFLTYFQNEAQLDKSGLPSDRFFAERPEGSVSTLKIQRTQQEDSAVYLCAMMESYTGELFFGEGSRLTVL.

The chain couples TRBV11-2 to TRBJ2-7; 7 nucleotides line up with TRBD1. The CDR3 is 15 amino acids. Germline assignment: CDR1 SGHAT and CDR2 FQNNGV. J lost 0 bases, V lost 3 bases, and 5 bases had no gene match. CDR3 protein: CASSFTGDLSYEQYF. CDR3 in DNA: TGTGCCAGCAGCTTTACAGGGGACCTCTCCTACGAGCAGTACTTC.

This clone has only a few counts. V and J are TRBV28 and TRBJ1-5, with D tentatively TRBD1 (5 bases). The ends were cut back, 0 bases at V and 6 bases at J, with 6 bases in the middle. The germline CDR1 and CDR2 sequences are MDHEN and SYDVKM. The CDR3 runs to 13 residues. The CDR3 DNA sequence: TGTGCCAGCAGTTTATGGAGGGGTCAGCCCCAGCATTTT. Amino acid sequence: CASSLWRGQPQHF.

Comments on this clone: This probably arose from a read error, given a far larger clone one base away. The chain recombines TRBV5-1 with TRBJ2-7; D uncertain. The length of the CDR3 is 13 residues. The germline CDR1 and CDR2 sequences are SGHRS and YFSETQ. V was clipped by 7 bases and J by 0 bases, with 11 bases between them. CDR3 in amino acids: CASRYGCSYEQYF. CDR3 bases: TGCGCCAGCCGCTATGGGTGCTCCTACGAGCAGTACTTC.

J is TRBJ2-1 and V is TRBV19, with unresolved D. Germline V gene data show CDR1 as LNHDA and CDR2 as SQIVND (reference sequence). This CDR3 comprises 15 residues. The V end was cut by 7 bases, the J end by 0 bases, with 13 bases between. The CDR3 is CASKGSLSSYNEQFF. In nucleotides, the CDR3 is TGTGCCAGTAAGGGAAGCCTTAGCTCCTACAATGAGCAGTTCTTC.

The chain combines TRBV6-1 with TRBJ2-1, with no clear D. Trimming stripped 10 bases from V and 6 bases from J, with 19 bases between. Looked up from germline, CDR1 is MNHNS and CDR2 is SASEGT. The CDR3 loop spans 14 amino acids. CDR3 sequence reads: CATTSKKGTNEQFF. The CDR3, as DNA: TGTGCCACCACGAGCAAGAAAGGTACCAATGAGCAGTTCTTC.

The CDR3, as DNA: TGTGCCAGCAGTCACCGGGTCCCAAGCTCCTACGAGCAGTACTTC. Amino acids: CASSHRVPSSYEQYF. The chain joins TRBV27 to TRBJ2-5; D is ambiguous. The J call may be mistaken, given a closer DNA end match to TRBJ2-7. Germline V gene data show CDR1 as MNHEY and CDR2 as SMNVEV (reference sequence). The CDR3 runs 15 residues.

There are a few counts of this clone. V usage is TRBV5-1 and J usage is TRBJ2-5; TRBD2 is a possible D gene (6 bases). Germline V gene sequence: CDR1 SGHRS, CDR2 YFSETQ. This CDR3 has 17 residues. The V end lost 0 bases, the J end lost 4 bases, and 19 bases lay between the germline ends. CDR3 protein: CASSLASAGKGGETQYF. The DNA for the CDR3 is TGCGCCAGCAGCTTGGCCTCGGCGGGGAAAGGTGGAGAGACCCAGTACTTC.

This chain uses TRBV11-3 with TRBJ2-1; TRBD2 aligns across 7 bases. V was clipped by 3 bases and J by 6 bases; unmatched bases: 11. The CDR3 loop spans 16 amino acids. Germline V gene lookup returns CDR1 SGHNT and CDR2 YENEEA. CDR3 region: CASSLGRARLRNEQFF. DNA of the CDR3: TGTGCCAGCAGCTTGGGGAGGGCGAGACTTCGCAATGAGCAGTTCTTC.